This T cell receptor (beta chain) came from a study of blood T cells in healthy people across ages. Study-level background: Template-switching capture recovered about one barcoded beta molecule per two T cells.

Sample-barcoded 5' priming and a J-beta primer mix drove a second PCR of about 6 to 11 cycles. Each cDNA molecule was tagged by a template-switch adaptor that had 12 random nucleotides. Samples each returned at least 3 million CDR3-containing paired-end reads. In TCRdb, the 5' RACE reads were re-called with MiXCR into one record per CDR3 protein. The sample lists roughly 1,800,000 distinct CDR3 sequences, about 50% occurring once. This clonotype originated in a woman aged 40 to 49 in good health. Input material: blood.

The CDR3 protein is CASSLDSFYGYTF. DNA for the CDR3: TGTGCCAGCAGCCTCGACAGTTTTTATGGCTACACCTTC. The chain recombines TRBV7-2 with TRBJ1-2, with a weak D call TRBD1 (5 bases). Germline values: CDR1 SGHTA, CDR2 FQGNSA. This CDR3 has 13 amino acids. V was shortened by 5 bases and J by 5 bases, with 12 bases between the two germline ends.